This T cell receptor beta chain was found in a study of HIV-infected patients and healthy controls (dated by TCRdb to 2014 to 2015). General notes on the study: The question the study tested was whether immune perturbation and reconstitution could be captured by deep TCR repertoire sequencing of small blood samples from HIV patients.

SuperScript III was used to reverse transcribe 500 ng RNA with primers targeting the alpha and beta constant regions. Separate libraries for the alpha and beta chains were generated through chain-specific third strand synthesis that incorporated multiplexing indices. To avoid primer bias, the protocol used one single primer pair to amplify every rearrangement within a chain, and the protocol also attached molecular barcodes to each cDNA molecule. Purified cDNA was joined by T4 RNA Ligase 1 to a 5' RACE adapter carrying a random hexamer and the SP2 sequencing primer site. The authors primed second strand synthesis from the SP2 site with Phusion polymerase and used slow temperature ramps to favor optimal annealing. Two random hexamer sequences, both added before amplification and joined together, made up the 12-nucleotide barcode of each molecule. A brief initial PCR introduced P5 and P7 adapter elements together with a second index, and a roughly 22-cycle amplification PCR using P5s and P7 primers was subsequently performed. A total of about 25 PCR cycles were applied to the libraries, which were quantified on a Qubit, sized on a Bioanalyzer, and diluted to roughly 4.4 nM. Sequencing of the normalized libraries was performed on an Illumina MiSeq with 2 x 250 paired-end kits. Reverse transcription reactions underwent purification over MinElute columns, with elution into around 10 ul Tris-Cl. Adapter ligations were incubated for roughly 22 hours at 16 degrees C and subsequently purified with AMPure XP beads at a 1:1 ratio. The paper's processing steps were these. Demultiplexed FASTQ files were processed with a modified Decombinator that output V, J, insert and barcode information. Any sequence that shared a barcode yet differed from the dominant sequence was discarded as an error, and the number of original cDNA molecules was estimated by counting barcodes clustered at Levenshtein distance 3. For downstream analyses, the R packages ineq, vegan, igraph and RCytoscape were used, along with IMGT nomenclature and CDR3 definitions. V gene usage was calculated across distinct sequences, with every TCR tallied a single time to avoid skew from clonal expansion. Similarity networks connected unique CDR3 amino acid sequences within a donor whenever two sequences differed by a single Levenshtein edit. In the repertoires, a search was made for a compiled set of published HIV-specific CDR3s (approximately 87 alpha, 650 to 750 beta) and CMV-specific CDR3s (around 13 alpha, around 230 beta). Random subsampling to size-matched repertoires demonstrated that the decreased diversity in patients did not result from their lower sequence numbers. TCRdb's own reprocessing of the public reads used fastp at Q25 and MiXCR and kept productive beta chains. Every CDR3 protein is listed once, alongside the most common genes and DNA of its rows. In this record, the V and J calls reflect TCRdb's handling and not the investigators' own analysis. This sample has approximately 12,000 distinct CDR3 sequences in its table, and approximately 5% of those were observed once. Roughly 3% of the sample goes to the ten largest clones.

General conclusions and limits of the study: Unequal numbers of distinct sequences between patients and controls complicated comparisons, and size-matching overweighted rare events from HIV-infected data. Sequencing depth was restricted by the use of whole blood, which also prevented the dynamics of distinct T-cell subpopulations from being separated. Only sixteen HIV-infected individuals were processed, which the authors considered a major limit on how widely the findings apply. In size-matched repertoire data, the apparent post-therapy recovery of the Gini index in HIV-infected patients was not replicated. Oligoclonality may be reflected in the significantly higher mean Gini indices of HIV-infected repertoires compared with controls. Compared with untreated HIV+ repertoires, healthy control repertoires had roughly threefold more distinct CDR3s and a higher Shannon diversity. The observed differences in diversity could not be explained by the slight differences in age and sex profiles between the study cohorts. Eight alpha and eight beta V genes showed significantly different mean usage between HIV-infected patients and controls. MAIT cell alpha-chain CDR3s were present at high frequency in healthy controls but severely depleted in HIV+ repertoires. HIV-associated CDR3s exhibited a significant reduction in frequency during therapy, whereas CMV-associated CDR3s exhibited no significant change, although the majority increased in frequency. Both the Jaccard index and the count of highly shared sequences showed that healthy controls shared more CDR3s between individuals than HIV+ patients did. The study did not determine donor HLA types. The pairing of alpha and beta chains was not determined in the samples.

Cut back by 0 bases and 1 base, the V and J ends lie 4 bases apart. From its cysteine to its phenylalanine, the CDR3 spans 14 amino acids. Only the CDR3 part of the read is kept: 42 bases, read in frame from the first base. The germline V gene gives CDR1 as SGHAT and CDR2 as FQNNGV. Whole blood was used without cell fractionation, so the repertoire reflected all unsorted peripheral T cells. About 10 uninfected healthy donors were sampled as controls, four of whom were sampled twice about three months apart. For RNA extraction, roughly 2.3 ml of peripheral blood was drawn into Tempus tubes. The TURBO-DNase kit was used to remove leftover genomic DNA, and GLOBINclear was used to deplete globin mRNA. By how much of the sample it makes up, this clonotype is medium-sized (0.01 to 0.1%). What this receptor recognizes is not known. Per-base quality was not reported, and no clone a single base away is much larger than it.

This chain joins TRBV11-2 to TRBJ1-5; confidence is insufficient to name the D gene. This TCR was sampled from an adult in good health. Sequencing was done on a sample of blood. The DNA reads as follows: TGTGCCAGCAGCTTAGAAGCGAGCAATCAGCCCCAGCATTTT. Its amino acids are CASSLEASNQPQHF.